This T cell receptor beta chain comes out of a study of T-cell reconstitution after alpha-beta-depleted transplantation in children. The CDR3 is 15 amino acids. Per the germline V gene, CDR1 is MNHEY and CDR2 is SMNVEV (reference sequence). V was trimmed by 3 bases and J by 1 base, leaving 13 bases between them. The library targeted TCRbeta and was prepared with unique molecular identifiers. Each CDR3 protein gets one entry after TCRdb re-called the PCR reads with MiXCR. The table records 90,000 to 130,000 distinct CDR3 sequences, under 13% of them present only once. This clonotype was detected a few times.

This sequence joins TRBV27 and TRBJ2-7; D might be TRBD1 (5 bases). The sequenced sample was PBMCs, obtained before TCRalphabeta/CD19-depleted stem cell transplant. This clonotype was obtained from a boy younger than 10 with acute lymphoblastic leukemia, due to receive a stem cell transplant. This chain's CDR3 is CASSFLTGESYEQYF. CDR3 bases: TGTGCCAGCAGTTTTCTAACAGGAGAATCCTACGAGCAGTACTTC.